This TCR beta chain stems from a study of T-cell memory formation after mild COVID-19. Trimming removed 0 bases at V and 4 bases at J, with 13 bases between. The CDR3 extends over 15 amino acids. Germline assignment: CDR1 MNHEY and CDR2 SVGAGI. Researchers used 5'RACE with constant-segment primers to make TCR alpha and TCR beta cDNA libraries that carry sample barcodes and UMIs. TCRdb passed the 5' RACE reads through MiXCR, listing each CDR3 protein once. Here the sample spans about 350,000 distinct CDR3 sequences, 13% to 15% being singletons. This clonotype was picked up a small number of times. Its antigen is not known. Study results and caveats: There was a balanced CD4/CD8 profile in clones contracting day 15 to 85, and later expanders leaned CD4+.

The chain has TRBV6-5 and TRBJ2-7; D is perhaps TRBD1 or TRBD2 (6 bases each). The specimen sequenced was PBMCs or a T cell subset sorted from them (not recorded which). This receptor was obtained from a man aged 18 to 30 who had mild COVID-19 (a few samples of this study predate the infection). Cell type and time point are not known. The CDR3 is CASSYSIGGQYEQYV. For the CDR3, the DNA is TGTGCCAGCAGTTACTCGATTGGGGGGCAGTACGAGCAGTACGTC.